The clone carrying this T cell receptor (beta chain) is medium-sized. Antigen: not known. Other DNA sequences within the sample encode an identical CDR3. This sample is part of a study of OX40 agonist ivuxolimab in advanced cancers. The CDR3 runs to 12 residues. Trimming cost V 8 bases and J 6 bases, with 11 bases left between them. Germline V gives CDR1 ENHRY, CDR2 SYGVKD. Assay: immunoSEQ multiplex PCR; the TCRdb copy retains only in-frame clones and omits some. The table records 50,000 or so clones, around 77% of them present only once. Study-wide results and limits: The expanded peripheral T cells' antigen specificity was not determined.

This TCR was sampled from an adult with an advanced solid tumor such as melanoma, head and neck, liver or kidney cancer. The sequencing here drew on CD4+ or CD8+ T cells sorted from blood, taken in a trial of the OX40 agonist ivuxolimab. The chain recombines TRBV10-3 with TRBJ2-1; D not certain. In DNA, the CDR3 is TGTGCCATCGGGTCACTCGGCAATGAGCAGTTCTTC. It encodes CAIGSLGNEQFF.